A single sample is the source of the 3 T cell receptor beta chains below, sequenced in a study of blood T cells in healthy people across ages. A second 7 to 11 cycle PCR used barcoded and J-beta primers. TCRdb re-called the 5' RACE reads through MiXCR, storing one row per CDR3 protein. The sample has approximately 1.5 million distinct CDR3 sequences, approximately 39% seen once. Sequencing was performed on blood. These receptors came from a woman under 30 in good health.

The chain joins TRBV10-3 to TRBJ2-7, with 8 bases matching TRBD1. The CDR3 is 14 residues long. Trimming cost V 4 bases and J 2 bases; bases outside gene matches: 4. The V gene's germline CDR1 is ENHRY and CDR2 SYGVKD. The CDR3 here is CAISAGGYPYEQYF. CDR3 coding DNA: TGTGCCATCAGTGCAGGGGGCTATCCCTACGAGCAGTACTTC.

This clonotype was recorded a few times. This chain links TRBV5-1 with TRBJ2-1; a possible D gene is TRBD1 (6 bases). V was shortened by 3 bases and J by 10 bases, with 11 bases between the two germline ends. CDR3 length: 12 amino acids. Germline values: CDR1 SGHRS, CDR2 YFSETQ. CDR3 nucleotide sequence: TGCGCCAGCAGCTATACAGGGCCCGAGCAGTTCTTC. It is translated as CASSYTGPEQFF.

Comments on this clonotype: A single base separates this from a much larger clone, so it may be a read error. The CDR3 DNA reads as TGTGCCGGCAGTGACAGCACAGAGAACTATGGCTACACCTTC. Translating gives CAGSDSTENYGYTF. This chain links TRBV6-6 with TRBJ1-2; TRBD1 might be the D (5 bases). Germline CDR1 and CDR2: MNHNY and SVGAGI (reference sequence). The length of the CDR3 is 14 residues.